This is a list of T cell receptor beta chains from one sample in a study of blood T cell repertoires in COVID-19. TCRdb's copy holds only in-frame clones and misses some; the assay was immunoSEQ multiplex PCR. The sample holds roughly 500,000 clones, around nine tenths seen once. What was sequenced was PBMCs or T cells enriched from blood (not recorded which). These receptors came from a woman aged 40-49 years who had recovered from COVID-19. The CDR3 runs from the conserved cysteine through the conserved F or W. The D gene is left open where the match is weak. Part of the rows lack a size; the others show once, few, many or a class for expanded clones.

v_call,j_call,clone_size,d_call,cdr3_aa,cdr3_nt
TRBV5-1,TRBJ2-1,-,TRBD2,CASSLSGSSYNEQFF,TGCGCCAGCAGCTTGAGCGGGAGCTCCTACAATGAGCAGTTCTTC
TRBV5-8,TRBJ1-5,-,-,CASSLVAGENQPQHF,TGTGCCAGCAGCTTGGTGGCAGGTGAAAATCAGCCCCAGCATTTT
TRBV7-9,TRBJ2-3,-,-,CATDAPLGSSTDTQYF,TGTGCCACCGATGCCCCGCTAGGATCTAGCACAGATACGCAGTATTTT
TRBV10-3,TRBJ1-5,-,-,CAISESLQDGNQPQHF,TGTGCCATCAGTGAGTCCTTACAGGACGGCAATCAGCCCCAGCATTTT
TRBV15,TRBJ1-2,-,-,CATRGGYNYGYTF,TGTGCCACCCGCGGGGGTTATAACTATGGCTACACCTTC
TRBV6-5,TRBJ1-1,-,-,CASSYSSGLGTEAFF,TGTGCCAGCAGTTACAGCTCAGGATTAGGCACTGAAGCTTTCTTT
TRBV4-3,TRBJ1-5,-,-,CASSQSGGGNQPQHF,TGCGCCAGCAGCCAATCGGGGGGCGGCAATCAGCCCCAGCATTTT
TRBV6-2/TRBV6-3,TRBJ1-2,few,-,CASSVQGANGYTF,TGTGCCAGCAGTGTCCAGGGTGCGAACGGCTACACCTTC
TRBV15,TRBJ2-1,few,TRBD1,CATSRGGQSDEQFF,TGTGCCACCAGCAGAGGGGGACAGTCCGATGAGCAGTTCTTC
TRBV5-1,TRBJ1-2,-,-,CASSPGTDDRYGYTF,TGCGCCAGCAGCCCGGGGACTGACGACCGGTATGGCTACACCTTC
TRBV11-3,TRBJ2-2,-,TRBD1,CASSFGGQRNTGELFF,TGTGCCAGCAGCTTTGGGGGACAGCGTAACACCGGGGAGCTGTTTTTT
TRBV20-1,TRBJ1-1,-,-,CSARQLTEAFF,TGCAGTGCGCGACAATTGACTGAAGCTTTCTTT
TRBV30,TRBJ1-2,-,-,CAWSVPLRGGYGYTF,TGTGCCTGGAGTGTACCCCTAAGGGGAGGCTATGGCTACACCTTC
TRBV11-3,TRBJ2-5,-,TRBD1,CASSFPSGTGGQETQYF,TGTGCCAGCAGCTTCCCTTCCGGGACAGGGGGTCAAGAGACCCAGTACTTC
TRBV4-3,TRBJ1-5,-,-,CASSQGSGSDNQPQHF,TGCGCCAGCAGCCAGGGTTCAGGGTCGGACAATCAGCCCCAGCATTTT
TRBV3-1/TRBV3-2,TRBJ2-7,-,-,CASSQEQGPTYEQYF,TGTGCCAGCAGCCAAGAGCAGGGGCCCACCTACGAGCAGTACTTC
TRBV11-3,TRBJ2-1,-,TRBD2,CASSLNRGSGDEQFF,TGTGCCAGCAGCTTAAATCGCGGGAGCGGTGATGAGCAGTTCTTC
TRBV5-6,TRBJ2-3,once,-,CASSFEGRGDTQYF,TGTGCCAGCAGCTTTGAAGGGAGAGGAGATACGCAGTATTTT
TRBV25-1,TRBJ2-3,-,TRBD2,CASSEWGSGGTDTQYF,TGTGCCAGCAGTGAATGGGGTAGCGGGGGCACAGATACGCAGTATTTT
TRBV2,TRBJ1-5,-,-,CASSENGGDSNQPQHF,TGTGCCAGCAGTGAAAACGGCGGTGATAGCAATCAGCCCCAGCATTTT
TRBV7-2,TRBJ1-3,-,TRBD1,CASSPQGAIGNTIYF,TGTGCCAGCAGCCCTCAGGGGGCGATAGGAAACACCATATATTTT
TRBV10-1,TRBJ2-2,once,-,CASSERRAGTGELFF,TGCGCCAGCAGTGAGAGGAGGGCTGGCACCGGGGAGCTGTTTTTT
TRBV7-9,TRBJ2-5,-,TRBD1,CASGTGTGLETQYF,TGTGCCAGCGGAACCGGGACAGGATTAGAGACCCAGTACTTC
TRBV11-2,TRBJ2-3,-,-,CASSFRGMSTDTQYF,TGTGCCAGCAGCTTCCGCGGGATGAGCACAGATACGCAGTATTTT
TRBV19,TRBJ1-1,-,-,CASTRQTQNTEAFF,TGTGCCAGTACTCGACAGACTCAGAACACTGAAGCTTTCTTT
TRBV7-2,TRBJ1-1,-,TRBD1,CASSFDRDTEAFF,TGTGCCAGCAGCTTTGACAGGGATACTGAAGCTTTCTTT
TRBV6-4,TRBJ2-1,-,TRBD2,CASSQGLDHNEQFF,TGTGCCAGCAGTCAAGGACTAGACCACAATGAGCAGTTCTTC